The source of this T cell receptor (beta chain) is a study of T cells in Graves' hyperthyroidism and ophthalmopathy. Study as a whole: Sampling of peripheral blood happened at initial diagnosis, prior to any treatment.

Amplified TCR beta CDR3 regions came from RNA transcripts. The primer set for the first-round RT-PCR of the TCR CDR3 was HTBI. One entry per CDR3 protein results from TCRdb running MiXCR on the multiplex PCR reads. Of 470,000 or so distinct CDR3 sequences in the sample, less than 25% were seen once. Study observations and caveats: Most clonotypes expanded in thyroid above 0.001 were likewise present in blood.

Lactation, pregnancy, other autoimmune disease or uncontrolled infection led to exclusion of patients. Germline CDR1 is LNHDA and CDR2 is SQIVND (reference sequence). With 7 bases clipped from V and 1 base from J, the junction kept 10 bases outside the gene matches. The CDR3 runs 16 residues. The table lists this clonotype with many counts. The antigen is unknown. The chain links TRBV19 to TRBJ1-1, with 9 bases fitting TRBD1. The clonotype comes from a man aged 18 to 35 with Graves' hyperthyroidism. Source material: blood. The CDR3 region is CASTGQGPLTNTEAFF. In DNA form, the CDR3 reads TGTGCCAGTACCGGACAGGGGCCTCTAACGAACACTGAAGCTTTCTTT.